The 9 T cell receptor beta chains below were found in one sample sequenced in a study of blood T cell repertoires in COVID-19. Assay used: immunoSEQ multiplex PCR; TCRdb lists only in-frame clones, some missing. Of approximately 5,900 clones in the sample, approximately 82% are singletons; the top ten hold about 7.7%. The sequenced sample consisted of peripheral blood. All receptors derive from a human donor with active COVID-19. The donor label of this sample is uncertain.

This clone was seen just once. The chain joins TRBV6-5 to TRBJ2-2; 7 bases are a match to TRBD2. Germline CDR1 reads MNHEY; CDR2 reads SVGAGI. V trimming: 8 bases; J trimming: 0 bases; junction bases outside the gene matches: 6. This CDR3 has 15 residues. In DNA, the CDR3 is TGTGCCAGCGGGAGACTAGCAGCGAACACCGGGGAGCTGTTTTTT. It encodes CASGRLAANTGELFF.

A few counts support this clone. The rearrangement joins TRBV30 to TRBJ1-5, with D hard to call. V lost 1 base, J lost 5 bases, and 9 bases lay in between. Per germline, CDR1 GTSNPN and CDR2 SVGIG (reference sequence). The CDR3 consists of 13 residues. In nucleotides, the CDR3 is TGTGCCTGGAGTGATGGAGGTGATCAGCCCCAGCATTTT. Amino acids: CAWSDGGDQPQHF.

V and J are TRBV7-3 and TRBJ2-1; 12 positions match TRBD2. The germline V gene has CDR1 SGHTA and CDR2 FQGTGA. The CDR3 contains 15 residues. V was pared by 4 bases and J by 7 bases, with 5 bases of the junction left unmatched. This chain's CDR3 is CASSSSGGALNEQFF. In DNA, the CDR3 is TGTGCCAGCAGCTCTAGCGGGGGGGCATTGAATGAGCAGTTCTTC.

The rearrangement uses TRBV11-3 and TRBJ2-1, with TRBD1 identical over 10 bases. Germline V CDR1 and CDR2: SGHNT, YENEEA. The junction had 2 bases not matched to a gene; V was cut back by 1 base and J by 5 bases. This CDR3 comprises 15 residues. CDR3 amino acids: CASSLAGTGDNEQFF. CDR3 DNA: TGTGCCAGCAGCTTAGCCGGGACAGGGGACAATGAGCAGTTCTTC.

The chain uses TRBV9 and TRBJ1-3; D perhaps matches TRBD1 (6 bases). Germline lookup yields CDR1 SGDLS and CDR2 YYNGEE. The CDR3 totals 17 residues. V was clipped by 4 bases and J by 2 bases, with 19 bases between them. The CDR3 reads CASSPQPLTGTGNTIYF. CDR3 DNA: TGTGCCAGCAGCCCCCAGCCCTTGACAGGCACTGGAAACACCATATATTTT.

The CDR3 sequence: CASSPGLAVNTGELFF. The CDR3 DNA reads as TGTGCCAGCAGCCCCGGACTAGCGGTGAACACCGGGGAGCTGTTTTTT. This chain links TRBV7-9 with TRBJ2-2, with 10 bases identical to TRBD2. CDR3 size: 16 residues. Trimming removed 5 bases from V and 1 base from J; junction bases left unmatched: 4. Germline CDR1 and CDR2: SEHNR and FQNEAQ (reference sequence).

The table lists this clone with a count of one. This sequence joins TRBV12-3 or TRBV12-4 and TRBJ2-7; possibly TRBD1 for D (6 bases). The CDR3 is 13 amino acids. V lost 9 bases and J 0 bases, leaving 12 bases between the germline ends. CDR3 in DNA: TGTGCCAGTTTACAGGGTGCCTCCTACGAGCAGTACTTC. Its translation: CASLQGASYEQYF.

This clone was found once. The CDR3 sequence is CASSLAGDGYTF. The DNA of the CDR3 is TGTGCCAGCAGTTTAGCAGGGGATGGCTACACCTTC. The chain couples TRBV28 to TRBJ1-2; D possibly corresponds to TRBD1 (6 bases). Germline CDR1 and CDR2: MDHEN and SYDVKM. The length of the CDR3 is 12 residues. The ends were cut back, 2 bases at V and 6 bases at J, with 7 bases in the middle.

The rearrangement joins TRBV28 to TRBJ1-1, with TRBD1 matching over 7 bases. Germline V gives CDR1 MDHEN, CDR2 SYDVKM. The CDR3 covers 13 residues. With 5 bases clipped from V and 10 bases from J, the junction kept 10 bases outside the gene matches. Here the CDR3 reads CASSPQGSVVAFF. The CDR3 nucleotides read TGTGCCAGCAGTCCACAGGGGAGCGTAGTAGCTTTCTTT.